The next 10 T cell receptor beta chains were all read from a single sample in a study of blood T cell repertoires in COVID-19. This table comes from immunoSEQ multiplex PCR, and its TCRdb copy is limited to in-frame clones, with some not included. The profile shows fewer than 300,000 clones, over 70% of them singletons. The specimen was peripheral blood. Receptors originate from a human donor in a cohort sampled during active COVID-19.

The V gene is TRBV5-1, the J gene TRBJ1-1; 8 bases map to TRBD1. CDR3 length equals 14 residues. The junction had 4 bases not matched to a gene; V was cut back by 5 bases and J by 1 base. CDR1 and CDR2 (germline): SGHRS, YFSETQ. Here the CDR3 reads CASRGTGPNTEAFF. The DNA for the CDR3 is TGCGCCAGCAGGGGGACAGGACCGAACACTGAAGCTTTCTTT.

Only a few counts were recorded for this clone. This sequence joins TRBV7-8 and TRBJ2-1; D remains ambiguous. There are 14 residues in the CDR3. V was pared by 5 bases and J by 2 bases, with 10 bases between. Germline V gene data show CDR1 as SGHVS and CDR2 as FQNEAQ. The CDR3 DNA sequence: TGTGCCAGCAGCCCTTCGAGGACCTACAATGAGCAGTTCTTC. Protein sequence: CASSPSRTYNEQFF.

This chain uses TRBV3-1 (or the pseudogene TRBV3-2) with TRBJ2-3, with a weak D call TRBD2 (6 bases). V dropped 2 bases and J dropped 14 bases, with 20 bases sitting between them. The CDR3 extends over 14 amino acids. CDR1 and CDR2 from the germline V gene are LGHDT and YNNKEL (reference sequence). The CDR3 loop is CASSQLASEGGRYF. The CDR3 DNA sequence: TGTGCCAGCAGCCAATTAGCTTCGGAGGGTGGAAGGTATTTT.

This clone was seen once. The rearrangement uses TRBV9 and TRBJ2-7, with TRBD2 identical over 7 bases. V trimming: 0 bases; J trimming: 7 bases; junction bases outside the gene matches: 7. Looked up from germline, CDR1 is SGDLS and CDR2 is YYNGEE. The CDR3 totals 14 residues. The CDR3 loop reads CASSVEGGPKEQYF. In DNA form, the CDR3 reads TGTGCCAGCAGCGTAGAGGGAGGGCCTAAAGAGCAGTACTTC.

The genes are TRBV28 and TRBJ2-4, with D possibly matching TRBD1 (6 bases). The CDR3 spans 14 residues. Germline V lookup: CDR1 MDHEN, CDR2 SYDVKM. Between the trimmed V and J ends, which lost 7 bases and 5 bases, there was a span of 15 bases. As DNA, the CDR3 is TGTGCCAGCAACCCGACCGGGACACAAAACATTCAGTACTTC. This gives the protein CASNPTGTQNIQYF. The full variable domain, rest sourced from reference TRBV28 and TRBJ2-4, is DVKVTQSSRYLVKRTGEKVFLECVQDMDHENMFWYRQDPGLGLRLIYFSYDVKMKEKGDIPEGYSVSREKKERFSLILESASTNQTSMYLCASNPTGTQNIQYFGAGTRLSVL.

The chain links TRBV18 to TRBJ1-1, with no clear D. The CDR3 consists of 12 residues. Germline V gives CDR1 KGHSH, CDR2 LQKENI. Between the trimmed V and J ends, which lost 3 bases and 8 bases, there was a span of 10 bases. CDR3 in amino acids: CASSPGALEAFF. DNA for the CDR3: TGTGCCAGCTCACCCGGAGCTTTGGAAGCTTTCTTT. The entire variable domain, with the rest obtained from reference TRBV18 and TRBJ1-1, is as follows: NAGVMQNPRHLVRRRGQEARLRCSPMKGHSHVYWYRQLPEEGLKFMVYLQKENIIDESGMPKERFSAEFPKEGPSILRIQQVVRGDSAAYFCASSPGALEAFFGQGTRLTVV.

The V call is TRBV27, the J call TRBJ2-1; D is perhaps TRBD1 (5 bases). This CDR3 contains 14 residues. The ends were cut back, 0 bases at V and 7 bases at J, with 10 bases in the middle. Germline V gives CDR1 MNHEY, CDR2 SMNVEV (reference sequence). The CDR3 DNA is TGTGCCAGCAGTTTATCAGGGGCGCAGAATGAGCAGTTCTTC. Its protein is CASSLSGAQNEQFF.

CDR3 loop: CASSYSPHPGPLHF. In nucleotides, the CDR3 is TGTGCCAGCAGTTACTCTCCCCACCCCGGACCCCTCCACTTT. This chain uses TRBV6-2 or TRBV6-3 with TRBJ1-6; D gene ambiguous. Germline-derived CDR1 and CDR2 are MNHEY and SVGEGT. This CDR3 spans 14 amino acids. Trimming removed 0 bases at V and 12 bases at J, with 12 bases between.

The genes are TRBV4-2 and TRBJ1-3, with unresolved D. Looked up from germline, CDR1 is LGHNA and CDR2 is YNFKEQ. The CDR3 length is 15 residues. Trimming left V 5 bases short and J 0 bases short, with 11 bases between. CDR3: CASSETTSSGNTIYF. The CDR3 bases are TGTGCCAGCAGCGAGACGACTTCCTCTGGAAACACCATATATTTT.

The chain employs TRBV19 and TRBJ2-7; D may be TRBD1 (6 bases). Trimming pared 5 bases from V and 6 bases from J, leaving 17 bases between. Per the germline V gene, CDR1 is LNHDA and CDR2 is SQIVND (reference sequence). This CDR3 is 14 amino acids long. The CDR3 reads CASSSPGHSGEQYF. The DNA for the CDR3 is TGTGCCAGTAGTTCGCCGGGACACTCGGGCGAGCAGTACTTC.